This T cell receptor beta chain is drawn from a study of beta chain features in type 1 diabetes. Study results and limitations: Type 1 diabetes patients had TCRB CDR3s that were shorter (moderately but significantly so) in all four CD4+ subsets.

In this sample, this clone turned up a few times. Its specificity is unknown. The germline CDR1 and CDR2 sequences are GTSNPN and SVGIG (reference sequence). V lost 4 bases to trimming and J lost 3 bases, with 15 bases between them. CDR3 length: 14 residues. Reverse transcribing all isolated RNA meant expressed TCRB transcripts were sequenced. Clones were read by immunoSEQ multiplex PCR, and TCRdb kept only the in-frame ones, dropping some. The sample carries under 300,000 clones, less than 30% recorded once. V and J are TRBV30 and TRBJ1-1; no reliable D call. Material: naive CD4+ T cells from blood. The TCR comes from a woman under 40 with type 1 diabetes. Here the CDR3 DNA reads TGTGCCTGGACTCTGCGGGCCGAGGACACTGAAGCTTTCTTT. Protein product: CAWTLRAEDTEAFF.